This TCR beta chain was retrieved from a study of early T cells in non-severe SARS-CoV-2 infection. Looking at the study overall: Chains stayed unpaired after sequencing of bulk RNA from unsorted whole blood.

This clonotype was detected ten times or more. The antigen is unknown. The CDR3 is 13 amino acids. With 4 bases removed from V and 10 bases from J, the gap between germline ends came to 14 bases. In germline, CDR1 is SGHTA, CDR2 FQGTGA. Molecules of cDNA were individually given unique molecular identifiers that were attached to them. MiXCR, run by TCRdb on the 5' RACE reads, gives a single entry per CDR3 protein. This sample carries tens of thousands of distinct CDR3 sequences, 4.6% of them seen once, and the ten largest clones take under 6.5%. Study-level points and caveats: The matching step, a VDJdb search, favored anti-spike CD8 responses and missed private and CD4 specificities.

The TCR was taken from an adult who was a healthcare worker with PCR-confirmed SARS-CoV-2 infection or an uninfected control (not recorded which). The chain has TRBV7-3 and TRBJ2-1; D is possibly TRBD1 (6 bases). The sequenced sample was whole blood, obtained at baseline. The CDR3 coding sequence is TGTGCCAGCAGCTCAACGACAGGAGGCGAGCAGTTCTTC. This translates into CASSSTTGGEQFF.